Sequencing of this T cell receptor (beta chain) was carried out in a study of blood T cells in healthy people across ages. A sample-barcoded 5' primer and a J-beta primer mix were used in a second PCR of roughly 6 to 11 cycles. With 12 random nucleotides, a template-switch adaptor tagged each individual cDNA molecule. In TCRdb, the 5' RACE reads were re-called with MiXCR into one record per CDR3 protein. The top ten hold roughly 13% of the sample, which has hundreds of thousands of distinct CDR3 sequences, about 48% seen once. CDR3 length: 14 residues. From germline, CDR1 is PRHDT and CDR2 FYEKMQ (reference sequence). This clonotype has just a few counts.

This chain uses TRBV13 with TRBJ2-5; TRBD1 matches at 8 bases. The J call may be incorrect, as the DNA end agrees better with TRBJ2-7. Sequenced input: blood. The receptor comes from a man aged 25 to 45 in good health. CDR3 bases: TGTGCCAGCAGCTCCGGGACAGGTGTGCACGAGCAGTACTTC. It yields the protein CASSSGTGVHEQYF.